This is a list of T cell receptor beta chains from one sample in a study of cytomegalovirus exposure and HLA in healthy donors. Sequencing was performed with immunoSEQ multiplex PCR; in TCRdb, only in-frame clones are kept and a portion is missing. The sample lists under 200,000 clones, 75% to 85% occurring once. Sequences were obtained from PBMCs. These receptors came from a female donor in good health and CMV-seronegative. Each CDR3 is given with its conserved first and last residue. The order of the fields is J gene, clone size, D gene, V gene, CDR3 protein, CDR3 DNA. The D gene is left open where the match is weak. Rows give clone size only sometimes, using once, few, many, or a class for an expanded clone.

TRBJ2-1 | . | TRBD2 | TRBV6-1 | CASSVSGTPNEQFF | TGTGCCAGCAGTGTCAGCGGGACTCCCAATGAGCAGTTCTTC
TRBJ2-4 | . | . | TRBV30 | CAWSVGDLAKNIQYF | TGTGCCTGGAGTGTAGGGGATCTAGCCAAAAACATTCAGTACTTC
TRBJ2-7 | few | TRBD1 | TRBV10-3 | CAISGFTRGTGVRQYF | TGTGCCATCAGCGGGTTTACGAGGGGGACAGGGGTCCGGCAGTACTTC
TRBJ1-5 | . | . | TRBV28 | CASSLWYRGSVADQPQHF | TGTGCCAGCAGTTTATGGTACCGGGGTTCCGTCGCGGATCAGCCCCAGCATTTT
TRBJ1-4 | . | . | TRBV30 | CAWSVLPGDEKLFF | TGTGCCTGGAGTGTACTCCCGGGGGATGAAAAACTGTTTTTT
TRBJ1-2 | once | TRBD1 | TRBV5-1 | CASSHGQEGYSYTF | TGCGCCAGCAGTCACGGACAGGAAGGATATAGCTACACCTTC
TRBJ2-1 | once | . | TRBV9 | CASSVGRGGYNEQFF | TGTGCCAGCAGCGTAGGGAGGGGGGGGTACAATGAGCAGTTCTTC
TRBJ2-1 | . | TRBD2 | TRBV19 | CASSELAANGNEQFF | TGTGCCAGTAGTGAACTAGCGGCCAATGGGAATGAGCAGTTCTTC
TRBJ1-5 | . | . | TRBV18 | CASSPWTGNQPQHF | TGTGCCAGCTCACCGTGGACAGGCAATCAGCCCCAGCATTTT
TRBJ2-3 | . | . | TRBV6-1 | CASSIQGAADTQYF | TGTGCCAGCAGCATACAGGGAGCCGCAGATACGCAGTATTTT
TRBJ2-3 | . | . | TRBV5-1 | CASSLSMGARTDTQYF | TGCGCCAGCAGCTTGTCCATGGGAGCGCGCACAGATACGCAGTATTTT
TRBJ1-1 | once | . | TRBV10-1 | CASADAREYNTEAFF | TGCGCCAGCGCCGATGCAAGGGAGTATAACACTGAAGCTTTCTTT
TRBJ2-3 | . | . | TRBV5-4 | CASSLPGTPGADTQYF | TGTGCCAGCAGCCTACCCGGGACTCCGGGGGCAGATACGCAGTATTTT
TRBJ2-6 | . | . | TRBV9 | CASSVVGVGANGLTF | TGTGCCAGCAGCGTAGTTGGGGTTGGGGCCAACGGCCTGACTTTC
TRBJ2-1 | . | TRBD2 | TRBV11-3 | CASSLVGGGTGGEQFF | TGTGCCAGCAGCTTAGTTGGGGGGGGGACCGGAGGGGAGCAGTTCTTC
TRBJ1-3 | . | . | TRBV2 | CASRGVGNTIYF | TGTGCCAGCAGGGGAGTTGGAAACACCATATATTTT
TRBJ2-1 | once | TRBD1 | TRBV7-2 | CASSIDRGLHNEQFF | TGTGCCAGCAGCATAGACAGGGGGCTTCACAATGAGCAGTTCTTC
TRBJ2-3 | . | TRBD2 | TRBV7-2 | CASSLTSGGALDTQYF | TGTGCCAGCAGCCTGACTAGCGGGGGGGCCTTAGATACGCAGTATTTT
TRBJ1-5 | . | TRBD1 | TRBV5-8 | CASSKRDRYQPQHF | TGTGCCAGCAGCAAAAGGGACAGGTATCAGCCCCAGCATTTT
TRBJ1-2 | . | TRBD1 | TRBV19 | CASSTTGQGAGGYTF | TGTGCCAGTAGTACAACCGGACAGGGGGCGGGAGGCTACACCTTC
TRBJ1-1 | . | TRBD1 | TRBV4-3 | CASSQSPGQGNTEAFF | TGCGCCAGCAGCCAGTCCCCGGGACAGGGGAACACTGAAGCTTTCTTT
TRBJ1-1 | once | . | TRBV7-8 | CASSLWGGAEAFF | TGTGCCAGCAGCTTGTGGGGGGGGGCTGAAGCTTTCTTT
TRBJ1-1 | . | . | TRBV2 | CASSGGETEAFF | TGTGCCAGCAGCGGGGGGGAGACTGAAGCTTTCTTT
TRBJ1-5 | . | . | TRBV30 | CAWDKGFQGPQHF | TGTGCCTGGGACAAGGGTTTCCAGGGGCCCCAGCATTTT
TRBJ2-1 | . | TRBD1 | TRBV6-6 | CASSPSGQHNEQFF | TGTGCCAGCAGTCCCTCGGGACAGCACAATGAGCAGTTCTTC
TRBJ2-1 | few | TRBD2 | TRBV9 | CASSAGLAGGNEQFF | TGTGCCAGCAGCGCGGGACTAGCGGGGGGAAATGAGCAGTTCTTC
TRBJ2-7 | . | TRBD2 | TRBV6-5 | CASSYDLAGGYEQYF | TGTGCCAGCAGTTACGATCTAGCGGGGGGCTACGAGCAGTACTTC
TRBJ2-7 | . | . | TRBV6-6 | CASKPTGGGYEQYF | TGTGCCAGCAAGCCCACAGGGGGGGGCTACGAGCAGTACTTC
TRBJ2-1 | . | TRBD2 | TRBV7-8 | CASSPVSLAGGSKGGQFF | TGTGCCAGCAGCCCCGTCTCGCTAGCGGGAGGATCCAAAGGCGGGCAGTTCTTC
TRBJ2-5 | . | . | TRBV9 | CAPRGETQYF | TGTGCCCCAAGGGGAGAGACCCAGTACTTC
TRBJ2-7 | . | TRBD2 | TRBV7-2 | CASSLEASGGAYEQYF | TGTGCCAGCAGCTTAGAAGCTAGCGGGGGTGCCTACGAGCAGTACTTC
TRBJ2-3 | . | . | TRBV7-3 | CASSSGGTDTQYF | TGTGCCAGCAGCTCCGGGGGCACAGATACGCAGTATTTT
TRBJ1-2 | . | TRBD1 | TRBV5-1 | CASSRRLTGAFNYGYTF | TGCGCCAGCAGCCGCAGACTTACAGGGGCTTTCAACTATGGCTACACCTTC
TRBJ2-1 | . | . | TRBV5-1 | CASGSYNEQFF | TGCGCCAGCGGGAGTTACAATGAGCAGTTCTTC
TRBJ1-4 | . | TRBD1 | TRBV11-2 | CASSLDRTGGASNEKLFF | TGTGCCAGCAGCTTAGATCGGACAGGGGGCGCGTCTAATGAAAAACTGTTTTTT
TRBJ2-3 | . | . | TRBV5-1 | CASSLNQGSTDTQYF | TGCGCCAGCAGCTTGAACCAGGGAAGCACAGATACGCAGTATTTT
TRBJ1-2 | . | TRBD1 | TRBV6-5 | CASSYSYRGVVYGYTF | TGTGCCAGCAGTTACTCGTACAGGGGGGTAGTCTATGGCTACACCTTC
TRBJ2-2 | . | . | TRBV7-7 | CASTPRSSAAAGELFF | TGTGCTAGCACTCCCAGGTCCTCGGCCGCCGCCGGGGAGCTGTTTTTT
TRBJ1-2 | once | TRBD1 | TRBV5-1 | CASSRGDRGRDSDGYTF | TGCGCCAGCAGCAGGGGGGACAGGGGGCGCGACTCGGATGGCTACACCTTC
TRBJ2-5 | . | TRBD2 | TRBV7-3 | CASSAIPSGRAGETQYF | TGTGCCAGCAGCGCTATCCCTAGCGGGAGGGCCGGGGAGACCCAGTACTTC
TRBJ2-2 | few | TRBD1 | TRBV28 | CASSPPGTGGTGELFF | TGTGCCAGCAGCCCTCCCGGGACAGGAGGAACCGGGGAGCTGTTTTTT
TRBJ1-4 | . | TRBD1 | TRBV6-1 | CASRAYRGGHEKLFF | TGTGCCAGCAGGGCTTACAGGGGCGGGCATGAAAAACTGTTTTTT
TRBJ2-1 | . | . | TRBV4-3 | CASSQDATPFNEQFF | TGCGCCAGCAGCCAAGATGCCACACCATTCAATGAGCAGTTCTTC